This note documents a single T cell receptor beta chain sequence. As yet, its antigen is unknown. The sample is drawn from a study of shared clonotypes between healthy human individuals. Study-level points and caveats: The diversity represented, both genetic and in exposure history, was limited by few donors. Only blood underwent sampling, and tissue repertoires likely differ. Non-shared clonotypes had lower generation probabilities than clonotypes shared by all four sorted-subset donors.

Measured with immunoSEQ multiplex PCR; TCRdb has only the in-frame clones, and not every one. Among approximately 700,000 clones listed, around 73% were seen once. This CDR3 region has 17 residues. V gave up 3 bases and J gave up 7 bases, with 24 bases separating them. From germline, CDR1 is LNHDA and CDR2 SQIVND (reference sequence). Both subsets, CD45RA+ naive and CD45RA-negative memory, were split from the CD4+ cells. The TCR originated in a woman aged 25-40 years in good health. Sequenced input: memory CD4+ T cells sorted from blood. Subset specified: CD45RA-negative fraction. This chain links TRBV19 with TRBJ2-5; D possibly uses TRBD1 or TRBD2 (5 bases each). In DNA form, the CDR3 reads TGTGCCAGTAGTATGACGGGGACCCCCCAGCTAGGAGGGACCCAGTACTTC. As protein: CASSMTGTPQLGGTQYF.